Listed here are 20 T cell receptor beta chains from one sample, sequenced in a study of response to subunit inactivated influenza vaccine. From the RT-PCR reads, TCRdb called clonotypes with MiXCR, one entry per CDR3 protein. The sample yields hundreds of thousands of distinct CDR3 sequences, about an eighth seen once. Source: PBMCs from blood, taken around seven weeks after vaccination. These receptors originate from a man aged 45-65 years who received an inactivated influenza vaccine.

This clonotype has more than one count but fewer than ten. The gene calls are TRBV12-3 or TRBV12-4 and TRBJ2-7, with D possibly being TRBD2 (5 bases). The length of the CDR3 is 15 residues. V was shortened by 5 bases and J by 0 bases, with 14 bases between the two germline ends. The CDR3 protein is CASSRTGMGSYEQYF. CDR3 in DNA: TGTGCCAGCAGTCGAACGGGGATGGGCTCCTACGAGCAGTACTTC.

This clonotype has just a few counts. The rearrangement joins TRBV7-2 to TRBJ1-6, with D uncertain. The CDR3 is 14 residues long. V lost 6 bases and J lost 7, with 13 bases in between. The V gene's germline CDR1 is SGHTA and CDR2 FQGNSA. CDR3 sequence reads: CASRPLKGNSPLHF. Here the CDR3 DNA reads TGTGCCAGCAGGCCCCTTAAGGGAAATTCACCCCTCCACTTT.

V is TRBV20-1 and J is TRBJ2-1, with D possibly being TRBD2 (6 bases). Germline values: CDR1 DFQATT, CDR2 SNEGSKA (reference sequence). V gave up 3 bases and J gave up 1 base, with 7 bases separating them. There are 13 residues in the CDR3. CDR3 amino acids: CSARGLSYNEQFF. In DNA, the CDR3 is TGCAGTGCTAGGGGACTGTCCTACAATGAGCAGTTCTTC.

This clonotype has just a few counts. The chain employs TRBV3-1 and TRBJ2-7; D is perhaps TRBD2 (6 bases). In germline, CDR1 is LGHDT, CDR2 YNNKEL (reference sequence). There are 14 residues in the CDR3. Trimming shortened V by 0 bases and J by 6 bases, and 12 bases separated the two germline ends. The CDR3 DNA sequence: TGTGCCAGCAGCCAAGATTCCCTCGGGGGCGAGCAGTACTTC. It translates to CASSQDSLGGEQYF.

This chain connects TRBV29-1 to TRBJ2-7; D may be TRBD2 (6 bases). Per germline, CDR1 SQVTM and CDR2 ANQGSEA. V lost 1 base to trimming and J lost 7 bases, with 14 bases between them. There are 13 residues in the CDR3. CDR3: CSVEAGGAGEQYF. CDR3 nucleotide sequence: TGCAGCGTTGAAGCTGGAGGGGCAGGTGAGCAGTACTTC.

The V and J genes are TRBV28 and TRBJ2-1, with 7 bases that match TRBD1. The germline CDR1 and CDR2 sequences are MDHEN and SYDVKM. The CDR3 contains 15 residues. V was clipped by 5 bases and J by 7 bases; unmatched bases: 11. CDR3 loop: CASSPIGQASNEQFF. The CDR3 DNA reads TGTGCCAGCAGTCCAATTGGACAGGCGTCAAATGAGCAGTTCTTC.

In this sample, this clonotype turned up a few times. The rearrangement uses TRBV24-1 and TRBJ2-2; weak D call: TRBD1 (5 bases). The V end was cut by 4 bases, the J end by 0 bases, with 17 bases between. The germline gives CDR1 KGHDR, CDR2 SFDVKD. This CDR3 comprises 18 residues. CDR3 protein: CATSDRQKTFSNTGELFF. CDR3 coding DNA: TGTGCCACCAGTGACAGACAGAAGACCTTTTCGAACACCGGGGAGCTGTTTTTT.

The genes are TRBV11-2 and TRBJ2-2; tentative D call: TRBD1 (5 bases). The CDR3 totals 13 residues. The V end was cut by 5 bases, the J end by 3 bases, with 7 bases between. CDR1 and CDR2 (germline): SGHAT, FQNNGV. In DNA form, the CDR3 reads TGTGCCAGCAGCCCAGGGTACACCGGGGAGCTGTTTTTT. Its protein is CASSPGYTGELFF. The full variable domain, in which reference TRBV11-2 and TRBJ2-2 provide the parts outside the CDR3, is EAGVAQSPRYKIIEKRQSVAFWCNPISGHATLYWYQQILGQGPKLLIQFQNNGVVDDSQLPKDRFSAERLKGVDSTLKIQPAKLEDSAVYLCASSPGYTGELFFGEGSRLTVL.

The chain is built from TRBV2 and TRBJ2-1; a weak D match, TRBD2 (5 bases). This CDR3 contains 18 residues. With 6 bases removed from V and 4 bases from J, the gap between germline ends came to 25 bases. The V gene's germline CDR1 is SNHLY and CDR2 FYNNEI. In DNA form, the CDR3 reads TGTGCCAGCAGATACACATCCCGTGGGGAGCAGGATTACAATGAGCAGTTCTTC. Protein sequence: CASRYTSRGEQDYNEQFF. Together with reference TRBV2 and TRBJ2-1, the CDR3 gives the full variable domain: EPEVTQTPSHQVTQMGQEVILRCVPISNHLYFYWYRQILGQKVEFLVSFYNNEISEKSEIFDDQFSVERPDGSNFTLKIRSTKLEDSAMYFCASRYTSRGEQDYNEQFFGPGTRLTVL.

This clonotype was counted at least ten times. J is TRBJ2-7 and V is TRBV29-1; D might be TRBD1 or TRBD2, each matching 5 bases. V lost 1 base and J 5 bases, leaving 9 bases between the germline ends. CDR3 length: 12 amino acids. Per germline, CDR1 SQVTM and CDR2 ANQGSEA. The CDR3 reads CSVEVWGNEQYF. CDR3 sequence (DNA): TGCAGCGTTGAAGTCTGGGGGAACGAGCAGTACTTC.

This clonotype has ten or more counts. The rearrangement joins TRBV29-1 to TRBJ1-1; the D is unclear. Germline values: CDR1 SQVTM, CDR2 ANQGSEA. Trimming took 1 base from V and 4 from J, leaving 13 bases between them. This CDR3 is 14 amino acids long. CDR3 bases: TGCAGCGTTGAAGTGAAGGGATTCGGCACTGAAGCTTTCTTT. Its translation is CSVEVKGFGTEAFF.

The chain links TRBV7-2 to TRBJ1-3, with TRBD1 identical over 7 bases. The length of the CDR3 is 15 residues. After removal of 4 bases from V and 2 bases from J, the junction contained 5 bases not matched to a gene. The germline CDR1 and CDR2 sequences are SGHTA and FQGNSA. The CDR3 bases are TGTGCCAGCAGCTCACAAACAGGGGCTGGAAACACCATATATTTT. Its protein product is CASSSQTGAGNTIYF.

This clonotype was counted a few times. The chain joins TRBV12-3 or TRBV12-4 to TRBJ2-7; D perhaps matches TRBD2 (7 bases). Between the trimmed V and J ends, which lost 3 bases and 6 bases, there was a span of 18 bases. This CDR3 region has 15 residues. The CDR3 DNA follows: TGTGCCAGCAGTTTTATGACGGGGGGCCAGGGCGAGCAGTACTTC. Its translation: CASSFMTGGQGEQYF.

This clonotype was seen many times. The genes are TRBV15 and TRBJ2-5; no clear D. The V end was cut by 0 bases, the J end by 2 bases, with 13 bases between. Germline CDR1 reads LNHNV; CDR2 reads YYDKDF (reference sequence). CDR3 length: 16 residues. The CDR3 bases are TGTGCCACCAGCAGAGATGTGGGGTTGTCACAAGAGACCCAGTACTTC. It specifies CATSRDVGLSQETQYF. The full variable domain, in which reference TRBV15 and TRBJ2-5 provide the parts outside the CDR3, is DAMVIQNPRYQVTQFGKPVTLSCSQTLNHNVMYWYQQKSSQAPKLLFHYYDKDFNNEADTPDNFQSRRPNTSFCFLDIRSPGLGDTAMYLCATSRDVGLSQETQYFGPGTRLLVL.

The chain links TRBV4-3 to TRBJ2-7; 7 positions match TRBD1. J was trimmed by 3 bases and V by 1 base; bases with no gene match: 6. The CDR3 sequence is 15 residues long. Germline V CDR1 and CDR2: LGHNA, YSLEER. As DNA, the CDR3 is TGCGCCAGCAGCCAAGGTGGACAGGAGTACTACGAGCAGTACTTC. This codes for CASSQGGQEYYEQYF.

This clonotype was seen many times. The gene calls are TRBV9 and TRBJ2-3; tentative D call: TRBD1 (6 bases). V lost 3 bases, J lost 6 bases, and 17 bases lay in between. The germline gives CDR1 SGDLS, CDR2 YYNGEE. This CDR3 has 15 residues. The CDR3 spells CASSATSGVGDTQYF. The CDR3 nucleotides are TGTGCCAGCAGCGCAACCTCAGGGGTAGGGGATACGCAGTATTTT. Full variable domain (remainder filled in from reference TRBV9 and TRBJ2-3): DSGVTQTPKHLITATGQRVTLRCSPRSGDLSVYWYQQSLDQGLQFLIQYYNGEERAKGNILERFSAQQFPDLHSELNLSSLELGDSALYFCASSATSGVGDTQYFGPGTRLTVL.

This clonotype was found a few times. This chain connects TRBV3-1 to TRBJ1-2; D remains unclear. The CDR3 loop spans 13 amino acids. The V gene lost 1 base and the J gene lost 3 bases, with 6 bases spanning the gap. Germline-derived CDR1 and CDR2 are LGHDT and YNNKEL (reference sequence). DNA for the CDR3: TGTGCCAGCAGCCAAGTTACTGACTATGGCTACACCTTC. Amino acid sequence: CASSQVTDYGYTF. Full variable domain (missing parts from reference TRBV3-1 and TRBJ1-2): DTAVSQTPKYLVTQMGNDKSIKCEQNLGHDTMYWYKQDSKKFLKIMFSYNNKELIINETVPNRFSPKSPDKAHLNLHINSLELGDSAVYFCASSQVTDYGYTFGSGTRLTVV.

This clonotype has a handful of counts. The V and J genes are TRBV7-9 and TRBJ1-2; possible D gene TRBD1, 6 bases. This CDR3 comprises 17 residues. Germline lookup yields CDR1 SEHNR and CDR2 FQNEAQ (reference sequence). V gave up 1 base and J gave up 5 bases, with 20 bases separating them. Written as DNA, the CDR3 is TGTGCCAGCAGCTTAGGTCTTTGGGACAAGGAAATTTATGGCTACACCTTC. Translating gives CASSLGLWDKEIYGYTF.

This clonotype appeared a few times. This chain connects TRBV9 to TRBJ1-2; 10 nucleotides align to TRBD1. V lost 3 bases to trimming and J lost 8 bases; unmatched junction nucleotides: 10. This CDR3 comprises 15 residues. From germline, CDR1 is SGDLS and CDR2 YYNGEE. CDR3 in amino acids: CASSATLTGGEGYTF. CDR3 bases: TGTGCCAGCAGCGCTACCCTGACAGGGGGCGAGGGCTACACCTTC.

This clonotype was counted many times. The DNA of the CDR3 is TGCAGTGCTGGAAAGACTGGGGTCCCATACTACAATGAGCAGTTCTTC. Translation gives CSAGKTGVPYYNEQFF. The chain has TRBV20-1 and TRBJ2-1; D not resolved. This CDR3 has 16 amino acids. Trimming stripped 5 bases from V and 3 bases from J, with 20 bases between. Germline assignment: CDR1 DFQATT and CDR2 SNEGSKA (reference sequence).